Only one count was recorded for the clone carrying this T cell receptor beta chain. Its antigen remains unknown. The data originate from a study of a mutant IDH1 vaccine in newly diagnosed glioma. Study conclusions and caveats: Whatever changes occurred in top peripheral T cell clonotypes seemed unrelated to pseudoprogression.

Generated by immunoSEQ multiplex PCR, the TCRdb table keeps only in-frame clones and is missing some. This table has 52,000 or so clones, about 81% appearing once. The time point denotes: week 23, last vaccination. Mutant IDH1 20-mer peptide, at 300 ug, made up each vaccine dose, with topical imiquimod. V was clipped by 6 bases and J by 8 bases; unmatched bases: 11. Per germline, CDR1 KGHSH and CDR2 LQKENI. This CDR3 contains 14 residues. The chain employs TRBV18 and TRBJ1-2; the match to TRBD1 covers 8 bases. This material consisted of PBMCs, taken from a glioma patient whose treatment included an IDH1 peptide vaccine. This TCR came from a woman in her 40s with glioma. Some clones in this sample may be carry-over from other donors' samples. Here the CDR3 DNA reads TGTGCCAGCTCCCGCGGACAGGGCTTAGAAGGCTACACCTTC. Encoded protein: CASSRGQGLEGYTF.